Described below is a single T cell receptor (beta chain) sequence and its context. Its cognate antigen has yet to be identified. At one end, the junction sequence differs from germline, possibly due to a read error. RNA was isolated from bulk unsorted tissue, and RNA quality was assessed with a NanoDrop ND-1000 and an Agilent 2100. Donors were newly diagnosed lung cancer patients admitted for thoracic surgery in China between August and November 2014, without prior chemotherapy. Anyone who had undergone radiotherapy or chemotherapy before, or who had another cancer at the same time, was left out of the study. Pieces of surgical tissue measuring about 1-2.1 cm3 were kept in RNAlater solution and held at -80 degrees C until needed. The library was generated by multiplex PCR. The sequencer was an Illumina HiSeq 2500. Following protocols modified from ARM-PCR, the researchers constructed TCRbeta libraries through three rounds of nested PCR with primers (Table S4). Before sequencing, PCR products of 200-500 bp were excised from the gel and purified with the QIAquick gel extraction kit. In the paper's pipeline: Trimmomatic was used to clean the reads, FLASH merged the cleaned reads into complete CDR3 sequences, and MiTCR assigned the sequences to V(D)J germline segments. Clonal diversity was computed as the inverse Simpson's index with VDJtools. In-frame sequences without a premature stop codon were defined as productive reads. The raw public data were reprocessed by TCRdb itself: fastp quality trimming at Q25, MiXCR clonotype calling, in-frame beta chains only. Rows matching on CDR3 protein sequence are summarized as one entry with the most common DNA and genes. The V and J calls and clone size come from TCRdb's table, not from the authors' own analysis. The sample table lists around 210,000 distinct CDR3 sequences, over 55% of them with a count of one. The ten biggest clones cover less than 25% of the sample.

This entry is derived from a study of tumor and adjacent non-tumor tissue in lung cancer (dated by TCRdb to the late 2010s). For context, the study as a whole: The cohort included more than 9 adenocarcinoma, 2 squamous cell carcinoma and 1 small cell lung cancer patients. A total of approximately 120,000,000 productive TCRbeta reads were generated by sequencing, corresponding to an average of roughly 4.1 million reads per sample. Ages among the approximately 15 patients ranged from about 30 to 85 years, there were approximately ten men and 5 women, and disease was at TNM stage I to III. The study compared bulk TCRbeta repertoires from lung tumor tissue and matched distant non-tumor lung tissue of more than 12 lung cancer patients. TCRbeta CDR3 sequencing was performed on 25 to 30 paired specimens, with one tumor sample and one normal lung sample collected per patient. The research as a whole found: Significantly higher TCR diversity was found in younger patients, and higher tumor TCR diversity was associated with shorter overall and disease-free survival. Tumor tissue showed significantly higher TCR diversity (inverse Simpson) than normal lung tissue, at about 410 vs 180 (P = 0.0075, Mann-Whitney U test). A significantly larger cumulative share of the repertoire was made up by the top 100 clones in normal lung than in tumor tissue. Only 15 or so patients were included in the cohort, and the need for larger samples and more detailed clinical data was noted by the authors. Because peripheral blood was not sequenced, blood TCRbeta repertoires in the lung cancer patients of the study were not examined. The sequencing platform is not named in the methods, and unique molecular identifiers are not mentioned.

Sequenced material: lung tumor tissue. This receptor was taken from a man in his 60s with non-small cell lung cancer.

The CDR3 corresponds to CTSSPSGEGGYTF. The sequenced DNA: TGCACCAGCAGCCCCTCTGGGGAAGGTGGCTACACCTTC. The chain is made from TRBV4-3 and TRBJ1-2, with the identity of the D gene unclear. The CDR3 sequence holds 13 residues, the cysteine and phenylalanine included. CDR3 DNA is the only sequence kept; it has 39 bases, read in frame from the first base. The germline V gene sets CDR1 to LGHNA and CDR2 to YSLEER.